Listed here are 15 T cell receptor beta chains from one sample, sequenced in a study of cytomegalovirus exposure and HLA in healthy donors. PCR used 60 Vbeta primers and 13 Jbeta primers. Sequenced by immunoSEQ multiplex PCR; TCRdb stores in-frame clones only, minus some. The sample lists approximately 160,000 clones; around 79% were seen once. The sequencing input was PBMCs. The source is a woman in her thirties or forties in good health and CMV-seropositive.

This chain joins TRBV7-9 and TRBJ2-3, with 9 bases identical to TRBD1. The CDR3 totals 13 residues. J gave up 7 bases and V 6 bases, and 5 bases lay outside the gene matches. Per the germline V gene, CDR1 is SEHNR and CDR2 is FQNEAQ (reference sequence). CDR3 amino acids: CASSLDRGHTQYF. CDR3 DNA sequence: TGTGCCAGCAGTTTGGACAGGGGTCATACGCAGTATTTT. Filled out from reference TRBV7-9 and TRBJ2-3, the complete variable domain reads DTGVSQNPRHKITKRGQNVTFRCDPISEHNRLYWYRQTLGQGPEFLTYFQNEAQLEKSRLLSDRFSAERPKGSFSTLEIQRTEQGDSAMYLCASSLDRGHTQYFGPGTRLTVL.

The chain couples TRBV28 to TRBJ1-2; 9 bases align to TRBD1. CDR1 MDHEN and CDR2 SYDVKM come from the germline V gene. The CDR3 sequence is 14 residues long. The V segment lost 7 bases and the J segment 5 bases; nucleotides outside the gene matches: 8. This CDR3 reads CASTEGQGSYGYTF. The CDR3 DNA follows: TGTGCCAGCACCGAGGGACAGGGATCTTATGGCTACACCTTC.

This chain connects TRBV6-4 to TRBJ2-1; 13 bases fit TRBD2. The CDR3 covers 16 residues. Germline loops: CDR1 MRHNA, CDR2 SNTAGT. Trimming at V came to 0 bases and at J to 9 bases, leaving 5 bases not matched to a gene. The CDR3 loop is CASSDSTSGGESEQFF. In DNA form, the CDR3 reads TGTGCCAGCAGTGACTCTACTAGCGGGGGGGAAAGTGAGCAGTTCTTC.

The genes are TRBV7-2 and TRBJ1-2; maybe TRBD1 (5 bases). The V end was cut by 4 bases, the J end by 2 bases, with 17 bases between. Germline CDR1 is SGHTA and CDR2 is FQGNSA. The CDR3 runs 16 residues. The CDR3 loop is CASSSRPTVVNYGYTF. CDR3 coding DNA: TGTGCCAGCAGCTCTCGCCCGACAGTCGTAAACTATGGCTACACCTTC. The variable domain in full, with the rest retrieved from reference TRBV7-2 and TRBJ1-2, is GAGVSQSPSNKVTEKGKDVELRCDPISGHTALYWYRQSLGQGLEFLIYFQGNSAPDKSGLPSDRFSAERTGGSVSTLTIQRTQQEDSAVYLCASSSRPTVVNYGYTFGSGTRLTVV.

This clone was counted a single time. Sequence at one end of the junction differs from germline and may be a read error. The chain links TRBV7-9 to TRBJ2-7; D call uncertain. Germline V gives CDR1 SEHNR, CDR2 FQNEAQ (reference sequence). The CDR3 is 16 amino acids. CDR3 DNA sequence: TGTTCCAGCAGCCCCAAGGCGGCGCCAGAGGTGTACGAGCAGTACTTC. This sequence encodes CSSSPKAAPEVYEQYF.

The chain carries TRBV6-5 and TRBJ1-1, with no clear D. Germline V gene lookup returns CDR1 MNHEY and CDR2 SVGAGI. The germline V and J ends were trimmed by 5 bases and 4 bases, with 11 bases remaining between them. CDR3 length: 13 amino acids. The CDR3 here is CASSPSHATEAFF. The CDR3, as DNA: TGTGCCAGCAGTCCGAGTCACGCCACTGAAGCTTTCTTT.

This chain uses TRBV30 with TRBJ1-1; 9 bases align to TRBD1. Germline V CDR1 and CDR2: GTSNPN, SVGIG (reference sequence). J gave up 5 bases and V 3 bases, and 10 bases lay outside the gene matches. CDR3 size: 15 residues. The CDR3 region is CAWSPFHRGRTEAFF. DNA for the CDR3: TGTGCCTGGAGCCCCTTCCACAGGGGGCGGACTGAAGCTTTCTTT.

The chain joins TRBV29-1 to TRBJ2-2; TRBD1 aligns across 8 bases. The CDR3 is 16 amino acids. Germline V CDR1 and CDR2: SQVTM, ANQGSEA. Germline trimming cut 2 bases from V and 5 bases from J; bases unmatched to any gene: 10. CDR3 DNA: TGCAGCGTTGAATCTGGACAGGGCGCGCTGACCGGGGAGCTGTTTTTT. This translates into CSVESGQGALTGELFF.

This clone occurred once. The chain couples TRBV2 to TRBJ1-1; 8 nucleotides align to TRBD1. This CDR3 contains 14 residues. Germline V CDR1 and CDR2: SNHLY, FYNNEI. V lost 6 bases to trimming and J lost 5 bases; unmatched junction nucleotides: 8. The DNA for the CDR3 is TGTGCCAGCAGGGTTCAGGGGGCAGGGACTGAAGCTTTCTTT. Its protein product is CASRVQGAGTEAFF.

The chain uses TRBV19 and TRBJ1-1; D ambiguous. Germline V gene lookup returns CDR1 LNHDA and CDR2 SQIVND (reference sequence). The CDR3 extends over 13 amino acids. Trimming cost V 9 bases and J 1 base, with 12 bases left between them. The CDR3 coding sequence is TGTGCCAGCCAAGATGTCGGGAACACTGAAGCTTTCTTT. Protein: CASQDVGNTEAFF.

This clone was seen a handful of times. The gene calls are TRBV7-8 and TRBJ2-7, with 12 positions matching TRBD1. The CDR3 extends over 17 amino acids. Germline V gene sequence: CDR1 SGHVS, CDR2 FQNEAQ. Losses at the gene ends were 4 bases for V and 0 bases for J; bases not matched to a gene: 7. The CDR3 loop is CASSWDRGLSISYEQYF. Written as DNA, the CDR3 is TGTGCCAGCAGCTGGGACAGGGGGCTCTCGATCTCCTACGAGCAGTACTTC.

The genes are TRBV9 and TRBJ2-4, with D possibly being TRBD1 (6 bases). The germline V and J ends were trimmed by 0 bases and 5 bases, with 12 bases remaining between them. This CDR3 region has 15 residues. The germline V gene has CDR1 SGDLS and CDR2 YYNGEE. DNA of the CDR3: TGTGCCAGCAGCGTAGCTCCAGGGGTAGAAAACATTCAGTACTTC. It is translated as CASSVAPGVENIQYF.

Concerning this clone itself: The sample carries other DNA sequences with the same CDR3. The rearrangement joins TRBV19 to TRBJ1-2; maybe TRBD1 (5 bases). The CDR3 covers 13 residues. CDR1 and CDR2 (germline): LNHDA, SQIVND (reference sequence). Trimming pared 4 bases from V and 3 bases from J, leaving 9 bases between. CDR3 DNA: TGTGCCAGTAGTAGTCGGGGGGACTATGGCTACACCTTC. It codes for CASSSRGDYGYTF.

The chain links TRBV21-1 to TRBJ1-3; TRBD1, the table's D call, was not compared with the DNA. TRBV21-1 is flagged as a pseudogene. The CDR3 consists of 16 residues. The CDR3 loop reads CASSPWDRHSGNTIYF. CDR3 coding DNA: TGTGCCAGCAGCCCATGGGACAGACATTCTGGAAACACCATATATTTT.

The CDR3 DNA reads TGCGCCAGCAGCGGCGGGACTCCTGCGGGGAATGGCTACACCTTC. Residues: CASSGGTPAGNGYTF. The chain uses TRBV5-1 and TRBJ1-2; tentative D call: TRBD1 (5 bases). The germline V gene has CDR1 SGHRS and CDR2 YFSETQ. The CDR3 contains 15 residues. V lost 4 bases and J 6 bases, leaving 19 bases between the germline ends.